Listed below are T cell receptor beta chains from one sample, sequenced in a study of shared clonotypes between healthy human individuals. Assay: immunoSEQ multiplex PCR; the TCRdb copy retains only in-frame clones and omits some. This sample has roughly 1,800,000 clones, with about 95% found just once. Sequenced material: naive CD8+ T cells sorted from blood. The receptors here all came from a man younger than 30 in good health. Each CDR3 is given with its conserved first and last residue. D genes are given only for firm matches. Clone size is stated in some rows and not others, as once, few, many or a class when expanded.

D gene	V gene	clone size	J gene	CDR3 protein	CDR3 DNA
NA	TRBV30	once	TRBJ2-2	CAWSVQGSYTGELFF	TGTGCCTGGAGTGTACAAGGGTCTTACACCGGGGAGCTGTTTTTT
NA	TRBV6-1	once	TRBJ2-1	CASSSGTRAYNEQFF	TGTGCCAGCAGTTCCGGGACAAGAGCCTACAATGAGCAGTTCTTC
TRBD1	TRBV6-1	NA	TRBJ2-1	CASSEGAGQGEYNEQFF	TGTGCCAGCAGTGAAGGGGCGGGACAGGGGGAATACAATGAGCAGTTCTTC
TRBD1	TRBV5-6	NA	TRBJ2-7	CASSPGQKIYEQYF	TGTGCCAGCAGCCCGGGACAGAAGATCTACGAGCAGTACTTC
TRBD1	TRBV18	NA	TRBJ2-1	CASSPLDRANEQFF	TGTGCCAGCTCACCATTAGACAGGGCCAATGAGCAGTTCTTC
TRBD2	TRBV28	NA	TRBJ2-3	CASSSLDGLVNMSDTQYF	TGTGCCAGCAGTTCCCTTGATGGACTAGTAAACATGTCAGATACGCAGTATTTT
TRBD1	TRBV28	NA	TRBJ2-7	CASSLWDRSYEQYF	TGTGCCAGCAGTTTATGGGACAGGTCCTACGAGCAGTACTTC
NA	TRBV27	once	TRBJ1-5	CASSFRGVGQPQHF	TGTGCCAGCAGTTTTCGGGGGGTCGGTCAGCCCCAGCATTTT
NA	TRBV27	NA	TRBJ1-5	CASSGGNQPQHF	TGTGCCAGCAGTGGAGGCAATCAGCCCCAGCATTTT
NA	TRBV14	NA	TRBJ2-7	CASSQDEYGARVDEQYF	TGTGCCAGCAGCCAAGATGAGTACGGGGCTAGAGTTGACGAGCAGTACTTC
TRBD2	TRBV10-1	few	TRBJ2-1	CASSEVAGAYNEQFF	TGCGCCAGCAGTGAGGTAGCGGGGGCGTACAATGAGCAGTTCTTC
TRBD2	TRBV7-2	NA	TRBJ2-7	CASSLVGLGGYEQYF	TGTGCCAGCAGCTTAGTTGGACTAGGAGGATACGAGCAGTACTTC
NA	TRBV5-6	NA	TRBJ2-7	CASSLDQSYEQYF	TGTGCCAGCAGCTTGGACCAGAGCTACGAGCAGTACTTC
NA	TRBV4-3	NA	TRBJ2-7	CASSQVTGWSYYEQYF	TGCGCCAGCAGCCAAGTTACAGGGTGGAGTTACTACGAGCAGTACTTC
NA	TRBV27	NA	TRBJ1-6	CASSPSAGEYNSPLHF	TGTGCCAGCAGTCCCTCAGCCGGGGAATATAATTCACCCCTCCACTTT
NA	TRBV6-5	NA	TRBJ2-7	CASSYWQGSHEQYF	TGTGCCAGCAGTTACTGGCAGGGTAGTCACGAGCAGTACTTC
NA	TRBV25-1	NA	TRBJ1-1	CASSWGSAEAFF	TGTGCCAGCAGTTGGGGGAGCGCTGAAGCTTTCTTT
NA	TRBV28	NA	TRBJ1-2	CAGQRVDNYGYTF	TGTGCCGGCCAGAGGGTGGATAACTATGGCTACACCTTC
NA	TRBV9	once	TRBJ2-5	CASSVDWRYQETQYF	TGTGCCAGCAGCGTAGATTGGAGGTACCAAGAGACCCAGTACTTC
NA	TRBV6-6	NA	TRBJ1-5	CASSYKTGYQPQHF	TGTGCCAGCAGTTACAAAACGGGTTATCAGCCCCAGCATTTT
NA	TRBV5-6	once	TRBJ1-6	CASSLGGGSNSPLHF	TGTGCCAGCAGCTTGGGTGGGGGTTCTAATTCACCCCTCCACTTT
NA	TRBV27	NA	TRBJ2-7	CASSISSGTGVYEQYF	TGTGCCAGCAGTATCTCTAGCGGGACAGGGGTATACGAGCAGTACTTC
NA	TRBV7-3	NA	TRBJ1-4	CASSLGATIANEKLFF	TGTGCCAGCAGCTTAGGGGCCACCATTGCTAATGAAAAACTGTTTTTT
TRBD1	TRBV11-2	NA	TRBJ2-1	CASSKGPGTGDNEQFF	TGTGCCAGTAGCAAGGGCCCCGGGACAGGGGACAATGAGCAGTTCTTC
TRBD1	TRBV2	NA	TRBJ2-1	CASSGGQGRRDEQFF	TGTGCCAGCAGTGGCGGACAGGGGAGAAGAGATGAGCAGTTCTTC
NA	TRBV30	NA	TRBJ2-7	CAWSVLGLSYEQYF	TGTGCCTGGAGTGTACTGGGTCTTTCCTACGAGCAGTACTTC
NA	TRBV27	NA	TRBJ2-5	CASSPIPGETQYF	TGTGCCAGCAGTCCCATACCGGGGGAGACCCAGTACTTC
NA	TRBV6-6	once	TRBJ1-2	CASSYSGDTSIYGYTF	TGTGCCAGCAGTTACTCGGGGGACACGTCTATCTATGGCTACACCTTC
NA	TRBV6-6	once	TRBJ2-1	CASSFQTYNEQFF	TGTGCCAGCAGCTTTCAGACTTACAATGAGCAGTTCTTC
NA	TRBV9	NA	TRBJ1-1	CASSAPIQAPGAEAFF	TGTGCCAGCAGCGCGCCAATACAGGCCCCGGGCGCTGAAGCTTTCTTT
TRBD1	TRBV4-1	NA	TRBJ2-7	CASSLTDRADEQYF	TGCGCCAGCAGCCTAACGGACAGGGCCGACGAGCAGTACTTC
NA	TRBV5-4	once	TRBJ2-2	CASSFGENTGELFF	TGTGCCAGCAGCTTCGGGGAGAACACCGGGGAGCTGTTTTTT
TRBD1	TRBV27	once	TRBJ1-4	CASSLLGYRGVGEKLFF	TGTGCCAGCAGTTTACTCGGCTACAGGGGAGTTGGTGAAAAACTGTTTTTT
NA	TRBV6-5	NA	TRBJ2-2	CASAWTDTGELFF	TGTGCCAGCGCCTGGACCGACACCGGGGAGCTGTTTTTT
NA	TRBV7-9	NA	TRBJ1-1	CASSLEGEAFF	TGTGCCAGCAGCTTAGAGGGAGAAGCTTTCTTT